Described below is a single T cell receptor beta chain sequence and its context. The sample originates from a study of T cell responses to AZD1222 COVID-19 vaccine. Only in-frame clones appear in the TCRdb table, and some are missing; sequencing was by immunoSEQ multiplex PCR. The sample includes about 92,000 clones, roughly 88% of them seen just once. The CDR3 covers 14 residues. Germline-derived CDR1 and CDR2 are LNHNV and YYDKDF (reference sequence). V was cut by 0 bases and J by 8 bases, with 13 bases left in between. V usage is TRBV15 and J usage is TRBJ1-2, with TRBD1 as a possible D gene (5 bases). The input for sequencing was peripheral blood, taken on day 0 of AZD1222 vaccination. This sequence originates from an adult in good health. CDR3 in amino acids: CATSRDSRAGGYTF. CDR3 sequence (DNA): TGTGCCACCAGCAGAGATAGCAGGGCGGGGGGCTACACCTTC.